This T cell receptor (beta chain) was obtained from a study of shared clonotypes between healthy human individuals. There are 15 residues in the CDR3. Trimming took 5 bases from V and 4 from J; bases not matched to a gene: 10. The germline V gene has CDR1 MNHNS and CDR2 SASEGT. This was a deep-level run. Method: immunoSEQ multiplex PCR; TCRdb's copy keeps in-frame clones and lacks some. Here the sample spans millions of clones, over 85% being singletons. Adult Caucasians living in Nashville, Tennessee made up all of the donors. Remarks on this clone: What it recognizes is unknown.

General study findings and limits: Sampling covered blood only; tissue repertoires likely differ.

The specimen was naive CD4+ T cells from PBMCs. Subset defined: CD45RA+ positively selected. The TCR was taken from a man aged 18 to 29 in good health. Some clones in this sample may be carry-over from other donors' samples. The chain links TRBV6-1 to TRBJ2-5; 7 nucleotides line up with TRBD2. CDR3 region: CASSPSAGVRETQYF. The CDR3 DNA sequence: TGTGCCAGCAGTCCCAGTGCGGGGGTGAGAGAGACCCAGTACTTC.